These 12 T cell receptor beta chains came from one sample sequenced in a study of radiation and T cells in renal cell carcinoma. Time point reported: blood 2 weeks post-SBRT. Stated treatment: 15 Gy SBRT to primary tumor, nephrectomy 4 weeks later. The assay was immunoSEQ multiplex PCR, and TCRdb's table has in-frame clones only and misses some. Of about 150,000 clones in the sample, 87% are singletons; the top ten hold roughly 13%. The sequencing used blood, collected from a patient whose treatment included radiotherapy and nephrectomy. The receptor source for this set is a woman between 50 and 59 years old with renal cell carcinoma.

This rearrangement joins TRBV7-2 to TRBJ1-2, with 7 bases aligning to TRBD1. V lost 2 bases and J lost 3; bases outside the gene matches: 9. This CDR3 is 16 amino acids long. Germline V gene lookup returns CDR1 SGHTA and CDR2 FQGNSA. The CDR3 region is CASSLLGQGVDYGYTF. The CDR3, as DNA: TGTGCCAGCAGCTTACTGGGCCAGGGGGTGGACTATGGCTACACCTTC.

V is TRBV21-1 and J is TRBJ2-1; TRBD2, the table's D call, lacks a check against the DNA. TRBV21-1 is reported as a pseudogene. The length of the CDR3 is 16 residues. The CDR3 DNA sequence: TGTGCCAGCAGCAAAGGGAGACTAGGACCCTACAATGAGCAGTTCTTC. Its translation: CASSKGRLGPYNEQFF.

This clone was picked up a small number of times. The genes are TRBV7-3 and TRBJ1-1; D unresolved. The CDR3 has 15 residues. Trimming removed 5 bases from V and 2 bases from J, with 15 bases in between. Germline V CDR1 and CDR2: SGHTA, FQGTGA. Written as DNA, the CDR3 is TGTGCCAGCAGCCCAACGGGGAGGGCAAACACTGAAGCTTTCTTT. The encoded protein is CASSPTGRANTEAFF.

The chain has TRBV5-4 and TRBJ1-2, with 8 bases identical to TRBD1. This CDR3 region has 16 residues. V lost 0 bases, J lost 6 bases, and 10 bases stayed unmatched. CDR1 SGHNT and CDR2 YYREEE come from the germline V gene (reference sequence). The CDR3: CASSLVGRGPINGYTF. CDR3 bases: TGTGCCAGCAGCTTGGTTGGCAGGGGGCCCATTAATGGCTACACCTTC.

The rearrangement links TRBV6-6 to TRBJ2-7; 7 positions agree with TRBD1. V trimming: 7 bases; J trimming: 3 bases; junction bases outside the gene matches: 9. Germline CDR1 MNHNY, CDR2 SVGAGI (reference sequence). The CDR3 consists of 14 residues. The CDR3 loop reads CASTPRDSIYEQYF. Here the CDR3 DNA reads TGTGCCAGCACCCCCCGGGACAGTATCTACGAGCAGTACTTC.

The V and J genes are TRBV7-8 and TRBJ1-1, with D possibly being TRBD1 (6 bases). V shed 5 bases and J shed 7 bases, with 11 bases lying between them. Per the germline V gene, CDR1 is SGHVS and CDR2 is FQNEAQ. CDR3 size: 12 residues. CDR3: CASSPGQIEAFF. The CDR3 nucleotides read TGTGCCAGCAGCCCAGGACAGATTGAAGCTTTCTTT.

The chain joins TRBV7-9 to TRBJ1-2, with D perhaps TRBD1 (5 bases). The CDR3 has 12 amino acids. V was shortened by 3 bases and J by 7 bases, with 9 bases between the two germline ends. Per the germline V gene, CDR1 is SEHNR and CDR2 is FQNEAQ (reference sequence). In nucleotides, the CDR3 is TGTGCCAGCAGCTTTTCCGGGGGTGGCTACACCTTC. Protein sequence: CASSFSGGGYTF.

This chain links TRBV4-1 with TRBJ2-2; D possibly corresponds to TRBD2 (5 bases). Germline loops: CDR1 MGHRA, CDR2 YSYEKL. The germline V and J ends were trimmed by 3 bases and 10 bases, with 15 bases remaining between them. The CDR3 has 14 residues. CDR3 DNA: TGCGCCAGCAGCCATAGCGACACCTCGCTGGAGCTGTTTTTT. This codes for CASSHSDTSLELFF.

V is TRBV5-4 and J is TRBJ1-1; D ambiguous. Germline-derived CDR1 and CDR2 are SGHNT and YYREEE (reference sequence). Trimming stripped 5 bases from V and 2 bases from J, with 10 bases between. This CDR3 has 13 residues. The CDR3 spells CASREGENTEAFF. The CDR3 bases are TGTGCCAGCAGGGAAGGAGAAAACACTGAAGCTTTCTTT.

The gene calls are TRBV5-1 and TRBJ1-1; D remains unclear. The CDR3 totals 12 residues. Trimming removed 5 bases at V and 2 bases at J, with 7 bases between. In germline, CDR1 is SGHRS, CDR2 YFSETQ. The CDR3 loop is CASSLLNTEAFF. CDR3 DNA: TGCGCCAGCAGTTTACTTAACACTGAAGCTTTCTTT. Supplemented by reference TRBV5-1 and TRBJ1-1, the full variable domain reads KAGVTQTPRYLIKTRGQQVTLSCSPISGHRSVSWYQQTPGQGLQFLFEYFSETQRNKGNFPGRFSGRQFSNSRSEMNVSTLELGDSALYLCASSLLNTEAFFGQGTRLTVV.

V usage is TRBV9 and J usage is TRBJ2-2, with D possibly TRBD1 on 5 matching bases. Germline CDR1 SGDLS, CDR2 YYNGEE. V lost 4 bases to trimming and J lost 0 bases, with 16 bases between them. The CDR3 has 17 residues. In DNA, the CDR3 is TGTGCCAGCAGCCCATCGTCGGACAAGTCGAACACCGGGGAGCTGTTTTTT. Translating gives CASSPSSDKSNTGELFF.

The chain combines TRBV6-5 with TRBJ1-2, with D unresolved. This CDR3 region has 14 residues. Germline CDR1 is MNHEY and CDR2 is SVGAGI. V lost 5 bases and J 8 bases, leaving 18 bases between the germline ends. The CDR3: CASSREAPPGGYTF. For the CDR3, the DNA is TGTGCCAGCAGTCGAGAGGCGCCCCCGGGGGGCTACACCTTC.